This entry lists 5 T cell receptor beta chains sequenced from one sample in a study of identical twins. TCRdb reanalysed the 5' RACE reads using MiXCR and keeps one entry per CDR3 protein. The sample has about 390,000 distinct CDR3 sequences, roughly 9% seen once. The specimen sequenced was naive T cells sorted from blood. Receptors originate from a woman aged 50 to 60 in good health.

This clonotype occurred a few times. J is TRBJ2-1 and V is TRBV24-1; a possible D gene is TRBD2 (5 bases). The germline V gene encodes CDR1 KGHDR and CDR2 SFDVKD. CDR3 length equals 16 residues. Trimming cost V 0 bases and J 6 bases, with 14 bases left between them. The CDR3 DNA is TGTGCCACCAGTGATTTGCAATTTGGCGGGTCCAATGAGCAGTTCTTC. It specifies CATSDLQFGGSNEQFF.

This clonotype was observed many times. V usage is TRBV7-9 and J usage is TRBJ2-3, with D tentatively TRBD2 (6 bases). The CDR3 is made up of 14 amino acids. Deletions cut 10 bases from V and 2 bases from J, with 16 bases between. Germline V gene data show CDR1 as SEHNR and CDR2 as FQNEAQ (reference sequence). CDR3 nucleotide sequence: TGTGCCACCGCGGATAGCGGAAACACAGATACGCAGTATTTT. Its protein product is CATADSGNTDTQYF.

Here the CDR3 DNA reads TGCGCCAGCAGCTTCGCGAGACTAGCGGGGCCCTACAATGAGCAGTTCTTC. Protein sequence: CASSFARLAGPYNEQFF. The gene calls are TRBV5-1 and TRBJ2-1; 11 bases are a match to TRBD2. The CDR3 is 17 amino acids. CDR1 and CDR2 from the germline V gene are SGHRS and YFSETQ. Trimming cost V 2 bases and J 2 bases; bases outside gene matches: 6. Supplemented by reference TRBV5-1 and TRBJ2-1, the full variable domain reads KAGVTQTPRYLIKTRGQQVTLSCSPISGHRSVSWYQQTPGQGLQFLFEYFSETQRNKGNFPGRFSGRQFSNSRSEMNVSTLELGDSALYLCASSFARLAGPYNEQFFGPGTRLTVL.

This clonotype was seen a few times. The chain links TRBV7-3 to TRBJ2-1, with 11 positions matching TRBD1. This CDR3 region has 15 residues. The trim removed 2 bases at V and 7 bases at J, leaving 4 bases unmatched. Germline lookup yields CDR1 SGHTA and CDR2 FQGTGA. The CDR3 is CASSLGGTGGNEQFF. The CDR3 DNA reads TGTGCCAGCAGCTTAGGGGGGACAGGGGGTAATGAGCAGTTCTTC.

The sample holds many counts of this clonotype. This rearrangement joins TRBV12-3 or TRBV12-4 to TRBJ2-1; D gene uncertain. Trimming shortened V by 6 bases and J by 3 bases, and 12 bases separated the two germline ends. This CDR3 comprises 14 residues. The CDR3 nucleotides read TGTGCCAGCAGCCCGACTGTGGACTACAATGAGCAGTTCTTC. This codes for CASSPTVDYNEQFF.